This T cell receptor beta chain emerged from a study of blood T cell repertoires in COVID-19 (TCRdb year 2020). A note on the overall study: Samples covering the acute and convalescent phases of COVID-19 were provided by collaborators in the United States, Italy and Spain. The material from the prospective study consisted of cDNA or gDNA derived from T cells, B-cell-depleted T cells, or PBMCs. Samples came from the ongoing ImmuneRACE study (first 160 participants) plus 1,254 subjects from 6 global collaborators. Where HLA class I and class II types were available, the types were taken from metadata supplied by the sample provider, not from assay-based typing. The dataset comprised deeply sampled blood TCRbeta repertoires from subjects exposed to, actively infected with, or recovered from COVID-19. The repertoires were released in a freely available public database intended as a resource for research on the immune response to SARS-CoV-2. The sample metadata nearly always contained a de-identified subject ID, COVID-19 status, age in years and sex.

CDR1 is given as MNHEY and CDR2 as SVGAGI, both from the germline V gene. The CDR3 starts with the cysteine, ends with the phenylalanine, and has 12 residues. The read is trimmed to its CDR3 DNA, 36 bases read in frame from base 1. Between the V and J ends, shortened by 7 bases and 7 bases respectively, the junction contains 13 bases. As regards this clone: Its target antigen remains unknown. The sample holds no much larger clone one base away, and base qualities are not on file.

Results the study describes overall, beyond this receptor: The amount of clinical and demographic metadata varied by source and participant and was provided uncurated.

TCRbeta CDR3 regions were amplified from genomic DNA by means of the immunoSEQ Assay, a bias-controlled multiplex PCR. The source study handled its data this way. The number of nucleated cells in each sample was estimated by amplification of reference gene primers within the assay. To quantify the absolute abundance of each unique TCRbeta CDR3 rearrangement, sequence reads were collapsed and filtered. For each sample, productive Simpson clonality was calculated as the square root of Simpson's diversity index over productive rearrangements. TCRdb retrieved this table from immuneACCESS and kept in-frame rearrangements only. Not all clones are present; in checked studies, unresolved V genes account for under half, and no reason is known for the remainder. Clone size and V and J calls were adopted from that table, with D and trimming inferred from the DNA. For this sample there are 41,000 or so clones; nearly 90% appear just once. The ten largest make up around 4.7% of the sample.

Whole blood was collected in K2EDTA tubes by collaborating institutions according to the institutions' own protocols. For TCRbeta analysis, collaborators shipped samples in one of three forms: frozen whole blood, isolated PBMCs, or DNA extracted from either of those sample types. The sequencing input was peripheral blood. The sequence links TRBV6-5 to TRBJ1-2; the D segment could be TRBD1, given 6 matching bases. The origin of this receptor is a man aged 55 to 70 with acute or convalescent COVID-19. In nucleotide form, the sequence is TGTGCCAGCACCCAACAGGGTGGTGGCTACACCTTC. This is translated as CASTQQGGGYTF.